Here is one TCR beta chain with its context. Antigen unknown. This sample stems from a study of T cell repertoires in cytomegalovirus infection. Study-wide context: Indications came from public TCR beta signatures; they pointed to CMV infection and to a matching HLA type.

The germline V gene encodes CDR1 SGHAT and CDR2 FQNNGV. This CDR3 is 13 amino acids long. V lost 11 bases, J lost 1 base, and 12 bases lay in between. MiXCR, run by TCRdb on the reads, gives a single entry per CDR3 protein. The sample includes about 920,000 distinct CDR3 sequences, 31% of them seen just once. Study results and limitations: Cumulative public TCR beta family frequency identified carriers of CMV plus the relevant HLA.

This clonotype was sampled from a human donor in good health (CMV status not recorded). Some clones in this sample may be carry-over from other donors' samples. The rearrangement joins TRBV11-2 to TRBJ2-1, with D possibly TRBD2 on 5 matching bases. This material consisted of cultured CD8+ T cells from PBMCs, taken from culture after CMV antigen stimulation. The CDR3 DNA sequence: TGTGCCTGCACCGGAGGTTCCTACAATGAGCAGTTCTTC. It codes for CACTGGSYNEQFF.